Listed below are T cell receptor beta chains from one sample, sequenced in a study of identical twins. MiXCR was run by TCRdb on the 5' RACE reads, yielding one entry per CDR3 protein. This table has approximately 600,000 distinct CDR3 sequences, approximately 9.6% appearing once. The sample also formed part of further work on yellow fever vaccine responses in identical twins.

The specimen sequenced was PBMCs. These TCRs come from a woman under 30 in good health. The CDR3 runs from the conserved cysteine through the conserved F or W. Each record gives: D gene, J gene, V gene, clone size, CDR3 protein, CDR3 DNA. D genes are given only for firm matches. For some rows the clone size is stated as once, few or many, or as a class when expanded; others skip it.

d_call: TRBD2; j_call: TRBJ2-1; v_call: TRBV11-2; clone_size: few; cdr3_aa: CASTSSGGSSYNEQFF; cdr3_nt: TGTGCCAGCACCTCTAGCGGTGGGAGCTCCTACAATGAGCAGTTCTTC
d_call: -; j_call: TRBJ2-7; v_call: TRBV6-2/TRBV6-3; clone_size: few; cdr3_aa: CASSRSAVYEQYF; cdr3_nt: TGTGCCAGCAGTAGGTCAGCGGTATACGAGCAGTACTTC
d_call: -; j_call: TRBJ1-6; v_call: TRBV5-1; clone_size: many; cdr3_aa: CASSFEGGNNSPLHF; cdr3_nt: TGCGCCAGCAGCTTTGAAGGGGGGAATAATTCACCCCTCCACTTT
d_call: -; j_call: TRBJ2-1; v_call: TRBV4-3; clone_size: -; cdr3_aa: CASSQDLAPPYNEQFF; cdr3_nt: TGCGCCAGCAGCCAAGATCTGGCGCCCCCCTACAATGAGCAGTTCTTC
d_call: TRBD2; j_call: TRBJ2-3; v_call: TRBV12-3/TRBV12-4; clone_size: many; cdr3_aa: CASSFGTSGDTDTQYF; cdr3_nt: TGTGCCAGCAGTTTCGGGACTAGCGGGGATACAGATACGCAGTATTTT
d_call: -; j_call: TRBJ2-7; v_call: TRBV6-6; clone_size: -; cdr3_aa: CASSPDRFRSYEQYF; cdr3_nt: TGTGCCAGCAGCCCAGACAGGTTCCGCTCCTACGAGCAGTACTTC
d_call: -; j_call: TRBJ1-2; v_call: TRBV7-9; clone_size: many; cdr3_aa: CASQSNGFGYTF; cdr3_nt: TGTGCCAGCCAATCTAACGGTTTTGGCTACACCTTC
d_call: TRBD1; j_call: TRBJ1-5; v_call: TRBV30; clone_size: few; cdr3_aa: CAWSDTGAGQPQHF; cdr3_nt: TGTGCCTGGAGCGATACAGGGGCCGGTCAGCCCCAGCATTTT
d_call: -; j_call: TRBJ2-7; v_call: TRBV11-2; clone_size: few; cdr3_aa: CASSLVRGPPPYEQYF; cdr3_nt: TGTGCCAGCAGCTTAGTTCGCGGGCCACCCCCCTACGAGCAGTACTTC
d_call: -; j_call: TRBJ2-7; v_call: TRBV6-2/TRBV6-3; clone_size: -; cdr3_aa: CASSNYPGVYEQYF; cdr3_nt: TGTGCCAGCAGCAACTACCCGGGTGTCTACGAGCAGTACTTC
d_call: -; j_call: TRBJ2-1; v_call: TRBV4-1; clone_size: few; cdr3_aa: CASSQGQGGSRINTDEDEQFF; cdr3_nt: TGCGCCAGCAGCCAAGGTCAAGGGGGATCCCGAATTAATACGGACGAGGATGAGCAGTTCTTC
d_call: TRBD1; j_call: TRBJ2-7; v_call: TRBV5-1; clone_size: few; cdr3_aa: CASSLGPGGVYEQYF; cdr3_nt: TGCGCCAGCAGCTTGGGACCAGGGGGCGTCTACGAGCAGTACTTC
d_call: -; j_call: TRBJ1-4; v_call: TRBV5-1; clone_size: many; cdr3_aa: CASSLGLRGEKLFF; cdr3_nt: TGCGCCAGCAGCTTGGGCCTTCGGGGAGAAAAACTGTTTTTT
d_call: TRBD2; j_call: TRBJ2-1; v_call: TRBV4-3; clone_size: -; cdr3_aa: CASSQGLAGEHEQFF; cdr3_nt: TGCGCCAGCAGCCAAGGACTAGCGGGAGAACATGAGCAGTTCTTC
d_call: -; j_call: TRBJ2-1; v_call: TRBV12-3/TRBV12-4; clone_size: many; cdr3_aa: CASSLVAGHDEQFF; cdr3_nt: TGTGCCAGCAGTTTAGTTGCGGGGCACGATGAGCAGTTCTTC
d_call: TRBD2; j_call: TRBJ2-7; v_call: TRBV29-1; clone_size: few; cdr3_aa: CSVGLAGTYEQYF; cdr3_nt: TGCAGCGTTGGACTAGCGGGGACCTACGAGCAGTACTTC
d_call: TRBD2; j_call: TRBJ2-3; v_call: TRBV7-2; clone_size: few; cdr3_aa: CASSLVAGGATDTQYF; cdr3_nt: TGTGCCAGCAGCTTAGTGGCGGGAGGGGCCACAGATACGCAGTATTTT
d_call: -; j_call: TRBJ2-2; v_call: TRBV12-3/TRBV12-4; clone_size: many; cdr3_aa: CASSSWPDTGELFF; cdr3_nt: TGTGCCAGCAGCTCCTGGCCGGACACCGGGGAGCTGTTTTTT
d_call: TRBD1; j_call: TRBJ2-5; v_call: TRBV2; clone_size: few; cdr3_aa: CASIGQGKTQYF; cdr3_nt: TGTGCCAGCATTGGACAGGGAAAGACCCAGTACTTC
d_call: -; j_call: TRBJ2-7; v_call: TRBV21-1; clone_size: few; cdr3_aa: CASSTLSSGAFYEQYF; cdr3_nt: TGTGCCAGCAGCACCTTGTCTAGCGGGGCTTTCTACGAGCAGTACTTC
d_call: -; j_call: TRBJ2-7; v_call: TRBV6-5; clone_size: -; cdr3_aa: CASSYNRADEQYF; cdr3_nt: TGTGCCAGCAGTTACAACAGGGCGGACGAGCAGTACTTC
d_call: TRBD1; j_call: TRBJ2-7; v_call: TRBV4-2; clone_size: many; cdr3_aa: CASSQEGTVQGPGIYEQYF; cdr3_nt: TGTGCCAGCAGCCAAGAGGGGACAGTTCAGGGTCCGGGGATCTACGAGCAGTACTTC
d_call: -; j_call: TRBJ2-1; v_call: TRBV9; clone_size: -; cdr3_aa: CASSVDAGFCNEQFF; cdr3_nt: TGTGCCAGCAGCGTAGATGCAGGGTTTTGCAATGAGCAGTTCTTC
d_call: -; j_call: TRBJ2-3; v_call: TRBV29-1; clone_size: -; cdr3_aa: CSGKFTDTQYF; cdr3_nt: TGCAGCGGAAAGTTCACAGATACGCAGTATTTT
d_call: -; j_call: TRBJ2-7; v_call: TRBV20-1; clone_size: -; cdr3_aa: CSARKLVRSYEQYF; cdr3_nt: TGCAGTGCTAGAAAATTGGTCAGGTCCTACGAGCAGTACTTC
d_call: TRBD2; j_call: TRBJ2-1; v_call: TRBV4-2; clone_size: -; cdr3_aa: CASSQDIPGLAAYNEQFF; cdr3_nt: TGTGCCAGCAGCCAAGATATCCCGGGACTAGCGGCATACAATGAGCAGTTCTTC
d_call: TRBD1; j_call: TRBJ1-2; v_call: TRBV12-3/TRBV12-4; clone_size: many; cdr3_aa: CASSFNRGYGYTF; cdr3_nt: TGTGCCAGCAGCTTCAACAGGGGCTATGGCTACACCTTC
d_call: -; j_call: TRBJ2-3; v_call: TRBV7-2; clone_size: few; cdr3_aa: CASSTRQDRTDTQYF; cdr3_nt: TGTGCCAGCAGCACCCGACAGGATAGAACAGATACGCAGTATTTT
d_call: -; j_call: TRBJ2-5; v_call: TRBV18; clone_size: -; cdr3_aa: CASTDPVNGTQYF; cdr3_nt: TGTGCCAGTACCGACCCGGTCAACGGGACCCAGTACTTC
d_call: TRBD2; j_call: TRBJ2-3; v_call: TRBV4-3; clone_size: many; cdr3_aa: CASSQRAQLAGSADTQYF; cdr3_nt: TGCGCCAGCAGCCAACGGGCTCAACTAGCGGGATCGGCAGATACGCAGTATTTT
d_call: TRBD2; j_call: TRBJ2-1; v_call: TRBV30; clone_size: -; cdr3_aa: CAWSGSGSYNEQFF; cdr3_nt: TGTGCCTGGAGTGGGAGCGGGAGTTACAATGAGCAGTTCTTC
d_call: -; j_call: TRBJ2-7; v_call: TRBV7-9; clone_size: -; cdr3_aa: CASSFGMTPRETYEQYF; cdr3_nt: TGTGCCAGCAGCTTTGGTATGACACCCCGGGAGACTTACGAGCAGTACTTC
d_call: TRBD1; j_call: TRBJ2-1; v_call: TRBV6-1; clone_size: many; cdr3_aa: CASTRDRGTKNEQFF; cdr3_nt: TGTGCCAGCACTCGGGACAGGGGGACTAAAAATGAGCAGTTCTTC
d_call: TRBD1; j_call: TRBJ1-6; v_call: TRBV9; clone_size: few; cdr3_aa: CASSVGTGKGSPLHF; cdr3_nt: TGTGCCAGCAGCGTGGGGACAGGGAAGGGATCACCCCTCCACTTT
d_call: TRBD2; j_call: TRBJ2-3; v_call: TRBV12-3/TRBV12-4; clone_size: few; cdr3_aa: CASRLMLAGPDTQYF; cdr3_nt: TGTGCCAGCAGATTAATGCTAGCGGGGCCGGATACGCAGTATTTT
d_call: TRBD2; j_call: TRBJ2-7; v_call: TRBV6-1; clone_size: -; cdr3_aa: CASQRELGYEQYF; cdr3_nt: TGTGCCAGCCAGCGGGAGTTAGGCTACGAGCAGTACTTC
d_call: -; j_call: TRBJ1-4; v_call: TRBV7-9; clone_size: -; cdr3_aa: CASSLEDGHEKLFF; cdr3_nt: TGTGCCAGCAGCTTAGAGGACGGTCATGAAAAACTGTTTTTT
d_call: -; j_call: TRBJ2-1; v_call: TRBV20-1; clone_size: -; cdr3_aa: CSTPQNNEQFF; cdr3_nt: TGCAGTACCCCTCAGAACAATGAGCAGTTCTTC
d_call: TRBD1; j_call: TRBJ2-1; v_call: TRBV6-5; clone_size: few; cdr3_aa: CASSYQGARENEQFF; cdr3_nt: TGTGCCAGCAGTTACCAGGGGGCCAGGGAAAATGAGCAGTTCTTC
d_call: TRBD2; j_call: TRBJ2-2; v_call: TRBV2; clone_size: -; cdr3_aa: CASCFLAGGLLVTGELFF; cdr3_nt: TGTGCCAGCTGTTTCCTAGCGGGAGGGCTCCTTGTAACCGGGGAGCTGTTTTTT
d_call: -; j_call: TRBJ1-4; v_call: TRBV5-1; clone_size: many; cdr3_aa: CASSSSALGNEKLFF; cdr3_nt: TGCGCCAGCAGCTCCTCAGCGCTTGGTAATGAAAAACTGTTTTTT
d_call: -; j_call: TRBJ2-5; v_call: TRBV5-1; clone_size: many; cdr3_aa: CASSLGFGPGEETQYF; cdr3_nt: TGCGCCAGCAGCTTGGGTTTCGGGCCCGGAGAAGAGACCCAGTACTTC
d_call: -; j_call: TRBJ2-6; v_call: TRBV27; clone_size: many; cdr3_aa: CASSGDMGYPGANVLTF; cdr3_nt: TGTGCCAGCAGTGGGGACATGGGATACCCTGGGGCCAACGTCCTGACTTTC
d_call: TRBD2; j_call: TRBJ2-7; v_call: TRBV3-1; clone_size: few; cdr3_aa: CASSQAGTSGRAGYEQYF; cdr3_nt: TGTGCCAGCAGCCAAGCCGGGACTAGCGGGAGGGCCGGATACGAGCAGTACTTC
d_call: -; j_call: TRBJ1-1; v_call: TRBV5-1; clone_size: many; cdr3_aa: CASSPGRRGQGNTEAFF; cdr3_nt: TGCGCCAGCAGCCCCGGTCGGCGGGGGCAGGGGAACACTGAAGCTTTCTTT
d_call: -; j_call: TRBJ2-1; v_call: TRBV7-2; clone_size: many; cdr3_aa: CASSLFRDNEQFF; cdr3_nt: TGTGCCAGCAGCTTATTCAGGGACAATGAGCAGTTCTTC
d_call: -; j_call: TRBJ2-1; v_call: TRBV3-1; clone_size: few; cdr3_aa: CASSRGKTSYNEQFF; cdr3_nt: TGTGCCAGCAGCCGCGGGAAGACTTCCTACAATGAGCAGTTCTTC
d_call: -; j_call: TRBJ2-6; v_call: TRBV5-1; clone_size: -; cdr3_aa: CASSSRRDTGANVLTF; cdr3_nt: TGCGCCAGCTCCTCCCGACGGGATACTGGGGCCAACGTCCTGACTTTC